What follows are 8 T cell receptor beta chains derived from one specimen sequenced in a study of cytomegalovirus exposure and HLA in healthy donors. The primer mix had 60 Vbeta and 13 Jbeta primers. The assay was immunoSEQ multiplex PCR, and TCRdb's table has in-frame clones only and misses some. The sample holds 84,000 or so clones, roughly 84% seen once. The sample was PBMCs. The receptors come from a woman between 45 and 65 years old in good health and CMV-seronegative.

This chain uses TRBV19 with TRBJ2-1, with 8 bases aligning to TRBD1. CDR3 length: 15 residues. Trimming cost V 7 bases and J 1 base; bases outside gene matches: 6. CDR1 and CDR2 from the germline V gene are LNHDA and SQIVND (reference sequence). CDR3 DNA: TGTGCCAGTAAACGACAGGGGAGTTCCTACAATGAGCAGTTCTTC. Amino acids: CASKRQGSSYNEQFF.

CDR3 region: CASSIGGGPSYEQYF. CDR3 bases: TGTGCCAGTAGTATCGGGGGAGGCCCCTCCTACGAGCAGTACTTC. The J gene is TRBJ2-7, the V gene TRBV19, with a weak D call TRBD2 (6 bases). The CDR3 length is 15 residues. Germline V lookup: CDR1 LNHDA, CDR2 SQIVND (reference sequence). V was cut by 3 bases and J by 0 bases, with 12 bases left in between. The entire variable domain, with the rest obtained from reference TRBV19 and TRBJ2-7, is as follows: DGGITQSPKYLFRKEGQNVTLSCEQNLNHDAMYWYRQDPGQGLRLIYYSQIVNDFQKGDIAEGYSVSREKKESFPLTVTSAQKNPTAFYLCASSIGGGPSYEQYFGPGTRLTVT.

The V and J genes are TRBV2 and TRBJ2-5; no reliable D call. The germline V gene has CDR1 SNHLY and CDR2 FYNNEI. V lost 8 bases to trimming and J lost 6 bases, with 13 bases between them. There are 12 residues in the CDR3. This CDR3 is CASGDTPKTQYF. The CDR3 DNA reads TGTGCCAGCGGCGACACCCCAAAGACCCAGTACTTC.

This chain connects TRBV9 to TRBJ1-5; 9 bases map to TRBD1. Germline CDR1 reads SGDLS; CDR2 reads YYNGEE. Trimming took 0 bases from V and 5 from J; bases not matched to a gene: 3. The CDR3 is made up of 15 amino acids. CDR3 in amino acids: CASSVGDRADQPQHF. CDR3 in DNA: TGTGCCAGCAGCGTAGGGGACAGGGCGGATCAGCCCCAGCATTTT. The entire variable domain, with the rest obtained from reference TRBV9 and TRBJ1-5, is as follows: DSGVTQTPKHLITATGQRVTLRCSPRSGDLSVYWYQQSLDQGLQFLIQYYNGEERAKGNILERFSAQQFPDLHSELNLSSLELGDSALYFCASSVGDRADQPQHFGDGTRLSIL.

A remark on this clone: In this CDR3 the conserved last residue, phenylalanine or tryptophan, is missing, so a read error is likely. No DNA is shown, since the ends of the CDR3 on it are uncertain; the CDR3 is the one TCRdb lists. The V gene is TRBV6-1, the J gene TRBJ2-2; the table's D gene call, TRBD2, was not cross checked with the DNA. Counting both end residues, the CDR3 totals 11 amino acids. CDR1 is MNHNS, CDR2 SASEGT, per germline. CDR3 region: CASSDPAVFRV.

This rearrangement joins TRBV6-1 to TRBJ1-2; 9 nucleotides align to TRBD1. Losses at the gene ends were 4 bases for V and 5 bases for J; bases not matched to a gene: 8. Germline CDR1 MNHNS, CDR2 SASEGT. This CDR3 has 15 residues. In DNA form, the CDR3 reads TGTGCCAGCAGTGGCGGGACAGGGAGGCAATATGGCTACACCTTC. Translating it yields CASSGGTGRQYGYTF.

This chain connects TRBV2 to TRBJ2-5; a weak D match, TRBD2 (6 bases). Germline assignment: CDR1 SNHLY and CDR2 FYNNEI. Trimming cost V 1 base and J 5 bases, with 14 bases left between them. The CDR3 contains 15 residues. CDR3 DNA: TGTGCCAGCAGTGAAGGGGACTCCTCCCTGGAGACCCAGTACTTC. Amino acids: CASSEGDSSLETQYF.

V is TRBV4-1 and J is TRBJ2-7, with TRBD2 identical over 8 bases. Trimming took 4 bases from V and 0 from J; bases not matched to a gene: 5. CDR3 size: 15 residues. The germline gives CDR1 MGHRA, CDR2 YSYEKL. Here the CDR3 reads CASSPAGAGSYEQYF. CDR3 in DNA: TGCGCCAGCAGCCCAGCGGGAGCTGGCTCCTACGAGCAGTACTTC.